This TCR beta chain was sequenced during a study of tumor-infiltrating lymphocytes in oesophageal squamous cell carcinoma. This CDR3 has 12 amino acids. CDR1 is MNHNY, CDR2 SVGAGI, per germline (reference sequence). Deletions cut 6 bases from V and 3 bases from J, with 9 bases between. A single record per CDR3 protein comes from TCRdb applying MiXCR to the PCR reads. The data contain more than 10,000 distinct CDR3 sequences, around 56% of them seen just once; the ten biggest clones take up 9% to 13%. V is TRBV6-6 and J is TRBJ2-7; D gene uncertain. Input material: blood. This TCR came from a female donor with esophageal squamous cell carcinoma. The CDR3, as DNA: TGTGCCAGCAGCATACATGACTACGAGCAGTACTTC. Its protein is CASSIHDYEQYF.